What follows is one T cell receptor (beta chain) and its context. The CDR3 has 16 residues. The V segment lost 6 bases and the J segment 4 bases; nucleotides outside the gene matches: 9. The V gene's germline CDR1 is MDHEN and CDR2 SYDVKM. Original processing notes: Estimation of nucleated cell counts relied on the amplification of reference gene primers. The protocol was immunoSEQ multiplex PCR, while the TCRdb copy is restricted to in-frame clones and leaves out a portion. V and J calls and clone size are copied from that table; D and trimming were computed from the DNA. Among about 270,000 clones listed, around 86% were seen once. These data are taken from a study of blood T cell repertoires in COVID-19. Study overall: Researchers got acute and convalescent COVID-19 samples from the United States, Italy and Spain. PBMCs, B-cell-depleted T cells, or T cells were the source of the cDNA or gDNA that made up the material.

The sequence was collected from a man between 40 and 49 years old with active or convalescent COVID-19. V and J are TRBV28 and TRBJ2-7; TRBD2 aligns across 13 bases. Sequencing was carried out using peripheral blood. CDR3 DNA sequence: TGTGCCAGCAGACGGGGGACTAGCGGGGTTCGGTACGAGCAGTACTTC. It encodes CASRRGTSGVRYEQYF.